This T cell receptor (beta chain) came from a study of T cells in Graves' hyperthyroidism and ophthalmopathy. Amplification of TCR beta CDR3 regions used RNA as the template. With the HTBI primer set, the TCR CDR3 went through a first round of RT-PCR. TCRdb used MiXCR to reprocess the multiplex PCR reads, holding one entry per CDR3 protein. The sample gives over 500,000 distinct CDR3 sequences, about 16% of which show up once; 25% to 35% is in the top ten. This CDR3 is built from 14 residues. Trimming took 2 bases from V and 7 from J, leaving 15 bases between them. Germline CDR1 and CDR2: MNHEY and SVGEGT. As for this clonotype: The antigen is unknown.

Study-wide results and caveats: Blood also showed most of the thyroid clonotypes that were expanded above 0.001.

This TCR derives from a woman between 25 and 40 years old with Graves' ophthalmopathy. Sequenced: blood. The V gene is TRBV6-2 or TRBV6-3, the J gene TRBJ2-7, with D perhaps matching TRBD2 (6 bases). CDR3 nucleotide sequence: TGTGCCAGCAGTTACGGGGGGATCCTCGGTGAGCAGTACTTC. Its protein is CASSYGGILGEQYF.